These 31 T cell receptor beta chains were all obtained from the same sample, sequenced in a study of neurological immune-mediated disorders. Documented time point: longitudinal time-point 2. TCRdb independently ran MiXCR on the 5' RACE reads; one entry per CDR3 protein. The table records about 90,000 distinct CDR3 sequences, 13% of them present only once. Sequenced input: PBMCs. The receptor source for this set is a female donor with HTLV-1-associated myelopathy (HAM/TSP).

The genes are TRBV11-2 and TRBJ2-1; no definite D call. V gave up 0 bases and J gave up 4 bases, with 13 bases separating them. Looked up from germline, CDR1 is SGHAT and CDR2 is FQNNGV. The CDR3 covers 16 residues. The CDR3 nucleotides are TGTGCCAGCAGCTTAGATTCGGGCCGGTGGTACAATGAGCAGTTCTTC. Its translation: CASSLDSGRWYNEQFF.

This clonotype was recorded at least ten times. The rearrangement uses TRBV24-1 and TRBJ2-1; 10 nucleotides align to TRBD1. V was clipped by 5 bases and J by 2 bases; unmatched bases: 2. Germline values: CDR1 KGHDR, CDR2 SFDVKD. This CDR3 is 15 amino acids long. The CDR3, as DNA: TGTGCCACCAGTGGAGGACAGGGGGCCTACAATGAGCAGTTCTTC. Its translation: CATSGGQGAYNEQFF.

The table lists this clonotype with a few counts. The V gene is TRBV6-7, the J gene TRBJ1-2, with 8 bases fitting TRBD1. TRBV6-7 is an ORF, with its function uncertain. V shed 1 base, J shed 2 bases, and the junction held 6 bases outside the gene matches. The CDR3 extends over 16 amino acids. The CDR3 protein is CASSYWGTGSNYGYTF. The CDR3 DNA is TGTGCCAGCAGTTACTGGGGGACAGGTTCAAACTATGGCTACACCTTC.

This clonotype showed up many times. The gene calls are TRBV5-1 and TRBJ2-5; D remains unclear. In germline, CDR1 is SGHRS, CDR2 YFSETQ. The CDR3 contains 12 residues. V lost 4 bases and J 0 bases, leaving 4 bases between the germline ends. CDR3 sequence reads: CASSVNQETQYF. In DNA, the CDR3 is TGCGCCAGCAGCGTCAACCAAGAGACCCAGTACTTC.

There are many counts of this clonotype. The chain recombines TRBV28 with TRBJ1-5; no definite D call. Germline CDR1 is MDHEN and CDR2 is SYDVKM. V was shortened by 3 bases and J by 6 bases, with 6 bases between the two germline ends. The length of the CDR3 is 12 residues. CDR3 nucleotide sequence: TGTGCCAGCAGTTTTTGGTCTCAGCCCCAGCATTTT. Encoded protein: CASSFWSQPQHF. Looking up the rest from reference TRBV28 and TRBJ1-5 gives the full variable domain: DVKVTQSSRYLVKRTGEKVFLECVQDMDHENMFWYRQDPGLGLRLIYFSYDVKMKEKGDIPEGYSVSREKKERFSLILESASTNQTSMYLCASSFWSQPQHFGDGTRLSIL.

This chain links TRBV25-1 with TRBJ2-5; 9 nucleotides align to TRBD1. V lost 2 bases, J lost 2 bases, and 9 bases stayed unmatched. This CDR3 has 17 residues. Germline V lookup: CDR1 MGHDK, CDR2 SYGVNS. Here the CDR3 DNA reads TGTGCCAGCAGTGAACCCTCACAGGACAGGGGACAAGAGACCCAGTACTTC. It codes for CASSEPSQDRGQETQYF. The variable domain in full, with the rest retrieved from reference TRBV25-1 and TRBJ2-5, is EADIYQTPRYLVIGTGKKITLECSQTMGHDKMYWYQQDPGMELHLIHYSYGVNSTEKGDLSSESTVSRIRTEHFPLTLESARPSHTSQYLCASSEPSQDRGQETQYFGPGTRLLVL.

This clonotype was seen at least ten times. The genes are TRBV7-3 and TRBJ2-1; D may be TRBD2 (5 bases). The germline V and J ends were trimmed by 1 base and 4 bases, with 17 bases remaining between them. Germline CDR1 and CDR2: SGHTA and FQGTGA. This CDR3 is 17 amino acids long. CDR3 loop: CASSLNLGSGRYNEQFF. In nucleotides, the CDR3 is TGTGCCAGCAGCTTAAATTTGGGCAGCGGAAGGTACAATGAGCAGTTCTTC. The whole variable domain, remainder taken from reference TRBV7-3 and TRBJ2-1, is GAGVSQTPSNKVTEKGKYVELRCDPISGHTALYWYRQSLGQGPEFLIYFQGTGAADDSGLPNDRFFAVRPEGSVSTLKIQRTERGDSAVYLCASSLNLGSGRYNEQFFGPGTRLTVL.

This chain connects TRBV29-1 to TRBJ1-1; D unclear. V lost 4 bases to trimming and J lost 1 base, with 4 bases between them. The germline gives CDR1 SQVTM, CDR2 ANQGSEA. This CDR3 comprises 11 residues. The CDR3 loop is CSVVRNTEAFF. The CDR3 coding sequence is TGCAGCGTTGTCAGGAACACTGAAGCTTTCTTT.

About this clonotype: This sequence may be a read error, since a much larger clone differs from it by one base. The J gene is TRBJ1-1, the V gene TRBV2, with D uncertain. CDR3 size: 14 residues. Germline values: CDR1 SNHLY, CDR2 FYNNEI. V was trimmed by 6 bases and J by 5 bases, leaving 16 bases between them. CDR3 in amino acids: CASSFGRGKTEAFF. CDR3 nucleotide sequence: TGTGCCAGCAGCTTTGGCCGGGGAAAGACTGAAGCTTTCTTT.

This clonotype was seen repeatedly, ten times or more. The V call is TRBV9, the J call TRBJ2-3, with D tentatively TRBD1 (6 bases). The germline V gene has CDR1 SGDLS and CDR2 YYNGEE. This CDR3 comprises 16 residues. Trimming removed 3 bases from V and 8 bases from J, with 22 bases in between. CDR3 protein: CASSETGPLVLGTQYF. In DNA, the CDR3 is TGTGCCAGCAGCGAGACAGGCCCCTTAGTTCTAGGTACGCAGTATTTT.

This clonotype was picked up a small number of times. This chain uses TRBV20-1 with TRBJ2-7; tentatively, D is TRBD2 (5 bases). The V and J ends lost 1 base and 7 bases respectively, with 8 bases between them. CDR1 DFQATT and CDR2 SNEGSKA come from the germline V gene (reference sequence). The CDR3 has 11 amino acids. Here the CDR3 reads CSARGTGEQYF. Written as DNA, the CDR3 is TGCAGTGCTAGAGGGACGGGGGAGCAGTACTTC.

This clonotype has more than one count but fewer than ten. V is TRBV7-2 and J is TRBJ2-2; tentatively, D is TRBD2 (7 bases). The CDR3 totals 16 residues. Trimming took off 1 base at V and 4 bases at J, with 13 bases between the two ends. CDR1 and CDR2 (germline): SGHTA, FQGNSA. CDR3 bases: TGTGCCAGCAGCTTAGTCGGGGGGCGCAGCACCGGGGAGCTGTTTTTT. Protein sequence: CASSLVGGRSTGELFF.

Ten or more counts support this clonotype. The chain's CDR3 is CASADSLNTGELFF. The CDR3 DNA reads TGTGCCAGCGCGGACTCACTGAACACCGGGGAGCTGTTTTTT. This rearrangement joins TRBV2 to TRBJ2-2; TRBD2 is a possible D gene (5 bases). This CDR3 contains 14 residues. The ends were cut back, 8 bases at V and 1 base at J, with 11 bases in the middle. From germline, CDR1 is SNHLY and CDR2 FYNNEI.

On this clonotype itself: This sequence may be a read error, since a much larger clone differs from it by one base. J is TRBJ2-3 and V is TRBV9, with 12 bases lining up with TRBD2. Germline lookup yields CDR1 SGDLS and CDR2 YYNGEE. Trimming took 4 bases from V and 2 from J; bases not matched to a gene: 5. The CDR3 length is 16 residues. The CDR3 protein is CASSHGLAGNTDTQYF. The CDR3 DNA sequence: TGTGCCAGCAGCCATGGACTAGCGGGGAACACAGATACGCAGTATTTT.

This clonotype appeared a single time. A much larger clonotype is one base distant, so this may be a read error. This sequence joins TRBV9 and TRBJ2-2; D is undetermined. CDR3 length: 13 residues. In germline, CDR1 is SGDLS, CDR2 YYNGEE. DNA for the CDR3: TGTGCCATCAGCCTACCCTCGGCCGGGGAGCTGTTTTTT. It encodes CAISLPSAGELFF.

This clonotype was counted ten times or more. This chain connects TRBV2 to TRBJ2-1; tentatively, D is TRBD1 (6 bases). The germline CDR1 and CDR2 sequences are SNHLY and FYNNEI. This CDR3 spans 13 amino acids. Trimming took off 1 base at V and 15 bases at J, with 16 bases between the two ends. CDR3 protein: CASSEESAQGLFF. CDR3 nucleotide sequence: TGTGCCAGCAGTGAAGAATCGGCCCAGGGGCTGTTCTTC.

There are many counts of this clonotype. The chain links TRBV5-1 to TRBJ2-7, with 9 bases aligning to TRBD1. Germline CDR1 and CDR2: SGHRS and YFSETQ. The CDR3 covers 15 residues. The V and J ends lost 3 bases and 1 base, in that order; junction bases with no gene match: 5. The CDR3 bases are TGCGCCAGCAGCTCTCCGGGACAGGGTTCCTACGAGCAGTACTTC. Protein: CASSSPGQGSYEQYF.

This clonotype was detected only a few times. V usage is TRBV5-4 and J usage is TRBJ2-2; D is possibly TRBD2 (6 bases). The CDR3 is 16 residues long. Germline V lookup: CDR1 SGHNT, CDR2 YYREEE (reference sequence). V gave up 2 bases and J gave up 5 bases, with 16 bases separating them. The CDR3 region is CASSFRQLGGTGELFF. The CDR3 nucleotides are TGTGCCAGCAGCTTCCGCCAGTTGGGGGGTACCGGGGAGCTGTTTTTT.

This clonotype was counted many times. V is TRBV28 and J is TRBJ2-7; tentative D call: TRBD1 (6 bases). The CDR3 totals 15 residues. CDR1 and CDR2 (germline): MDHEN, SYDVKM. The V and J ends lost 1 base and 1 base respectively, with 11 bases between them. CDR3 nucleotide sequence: TGTGCCAGCAGTTTATACAGGGTGGGATCCTACGAGCAGTACTTC. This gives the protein CASSLYRVGSYEQYF.

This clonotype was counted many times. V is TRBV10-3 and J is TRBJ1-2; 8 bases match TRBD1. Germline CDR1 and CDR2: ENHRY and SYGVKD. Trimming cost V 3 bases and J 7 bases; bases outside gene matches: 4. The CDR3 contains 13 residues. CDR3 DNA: TGTGCCATCAGTGACAGGGGGCTAGGTGGCTACACCTTC. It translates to CAISDRGLGGYTF.

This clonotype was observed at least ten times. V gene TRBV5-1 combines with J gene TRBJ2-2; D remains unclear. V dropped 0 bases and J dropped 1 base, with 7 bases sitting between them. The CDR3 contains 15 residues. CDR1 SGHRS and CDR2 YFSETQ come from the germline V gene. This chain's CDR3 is CASSLVSRNTGELFF. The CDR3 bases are TGCGCCAGCAGCTTGGTATCACGGAACACCGGGGAGCTGTTTTTT.

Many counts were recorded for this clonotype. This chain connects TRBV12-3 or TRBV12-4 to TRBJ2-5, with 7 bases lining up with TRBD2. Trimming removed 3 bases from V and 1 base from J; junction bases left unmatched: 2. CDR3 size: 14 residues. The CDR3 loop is CASSFPGGQETQYF. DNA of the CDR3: TGTGCCAGCAGTTTCCCGGGGGGCCAAGAGACCCAGTACTTC.

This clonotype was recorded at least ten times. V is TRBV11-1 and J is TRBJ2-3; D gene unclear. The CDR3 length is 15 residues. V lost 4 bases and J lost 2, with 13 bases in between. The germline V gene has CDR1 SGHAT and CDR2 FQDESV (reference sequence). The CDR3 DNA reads TGTGCCAGCAGCTATGTCGCCCGGTCCACAGATACGCAGTATTTT. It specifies CASSYVARSTDTQYF.

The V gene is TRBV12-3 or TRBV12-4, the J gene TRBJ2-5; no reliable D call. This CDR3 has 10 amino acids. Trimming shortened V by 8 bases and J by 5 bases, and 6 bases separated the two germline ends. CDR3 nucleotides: TGTGCCAGCGGATTGGAGACCCAGTACTTC. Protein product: CASGLETQYF.

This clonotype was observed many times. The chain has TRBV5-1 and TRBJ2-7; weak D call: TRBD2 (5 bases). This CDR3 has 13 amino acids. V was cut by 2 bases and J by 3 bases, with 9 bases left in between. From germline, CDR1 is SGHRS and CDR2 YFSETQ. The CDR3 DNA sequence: TGCGCCAGCAGCTTTGGACTCAACTACGAGCAGTACTTC. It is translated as CASSFGLNYEQYF.

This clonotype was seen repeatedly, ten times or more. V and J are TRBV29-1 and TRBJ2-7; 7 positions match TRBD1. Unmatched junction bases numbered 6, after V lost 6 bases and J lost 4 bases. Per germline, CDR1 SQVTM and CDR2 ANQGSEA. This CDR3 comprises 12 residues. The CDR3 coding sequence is TGCAGCGTAGAGGGGGCGAGTTACGAGCAGTACTTC. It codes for CSVEGASYEQYF.

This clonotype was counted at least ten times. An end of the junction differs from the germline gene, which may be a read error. The CDR3 nucleotides read TGTGCTACCAGCAGAGATTTAGCGGGGGGGCCAACGAAAAACAATGAGCAGTTCTTC. Translated, it gives CATSRDLAGGPTKNNEQFF. The chain links TRBV15 to TRBJ2-1; 11 bases are a match to TRBD2. CDR1 is LNHNV, CDR2 YYDKDF, per germline (reference sequence). The CDR3 spans 19 residues.

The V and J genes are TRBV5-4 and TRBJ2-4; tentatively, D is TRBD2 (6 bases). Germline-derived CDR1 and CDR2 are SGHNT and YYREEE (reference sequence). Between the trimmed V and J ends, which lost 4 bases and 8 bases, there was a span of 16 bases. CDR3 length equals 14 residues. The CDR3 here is CASSPRGKGYIQYF. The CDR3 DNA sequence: TGTGCCAGCAGCCCTCGGGGGAAGGGTTACATTCAGTACTTC.

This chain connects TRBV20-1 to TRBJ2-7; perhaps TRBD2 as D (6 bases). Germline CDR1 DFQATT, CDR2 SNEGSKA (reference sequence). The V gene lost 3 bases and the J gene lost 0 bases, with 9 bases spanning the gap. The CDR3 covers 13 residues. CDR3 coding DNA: TGCAGTGCTAGGCGGGGAAGCTCCTACGAGCAGTACTTC. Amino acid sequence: CSARRGSSYEQYF.

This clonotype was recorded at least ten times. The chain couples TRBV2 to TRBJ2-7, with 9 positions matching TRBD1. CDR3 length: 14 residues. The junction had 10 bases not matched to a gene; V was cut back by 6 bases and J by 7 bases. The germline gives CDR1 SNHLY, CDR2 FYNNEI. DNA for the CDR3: TGTGCCAGCAGAGGACAGGGGTCAGTGGATGAGCAGTACTTC. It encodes CASRGQGSVDEQYF. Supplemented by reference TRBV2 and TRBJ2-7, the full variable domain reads EPEVTQTPSHQVTQMGQEVILRCVPISNHLYFYWYRQILGQKVEFLVSFYNNEISEKSEIFDDQFSVERPDGSNFTLKIRSTKLEDSAMYFCASRGQGSVDEQYFGPGTRLTVT.

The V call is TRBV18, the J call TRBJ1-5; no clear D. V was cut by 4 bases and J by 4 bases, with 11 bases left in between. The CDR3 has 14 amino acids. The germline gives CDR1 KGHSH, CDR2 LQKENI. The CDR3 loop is CASSHSDTNQPQHF. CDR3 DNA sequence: TGTGCCAGCTCACACAGCGACACAAATCAGCCCCAGCATTTT.